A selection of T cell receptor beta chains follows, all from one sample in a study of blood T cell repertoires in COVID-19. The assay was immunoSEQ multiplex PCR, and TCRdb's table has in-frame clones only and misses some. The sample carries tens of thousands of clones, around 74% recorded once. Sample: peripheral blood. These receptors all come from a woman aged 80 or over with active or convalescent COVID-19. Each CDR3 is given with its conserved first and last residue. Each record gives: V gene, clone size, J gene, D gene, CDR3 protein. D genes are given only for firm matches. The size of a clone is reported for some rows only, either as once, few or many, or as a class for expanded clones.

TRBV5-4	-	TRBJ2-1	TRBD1	CASSLGGTGYNEQFF
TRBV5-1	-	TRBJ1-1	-	CASGLSPGPGNTEAFF
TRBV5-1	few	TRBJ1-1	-	CASSKGGTEAFF
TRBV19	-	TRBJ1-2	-	CASSVSRDTGYTF
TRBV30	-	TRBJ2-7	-	CAWSPRRGNYEQYF
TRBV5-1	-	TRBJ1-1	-	CASSLGIGGLLDTEAFF
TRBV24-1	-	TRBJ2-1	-	CATSERIIGGPGNEQFF
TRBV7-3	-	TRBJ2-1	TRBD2	CASSSTGRGLAGTLRLNEQFF
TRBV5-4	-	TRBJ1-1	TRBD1	CASSVLDRGKNTEAFF
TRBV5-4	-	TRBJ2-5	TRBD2	CASSSSGTTIRETQYF
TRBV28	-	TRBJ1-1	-	CASSLVAGQTEAFF
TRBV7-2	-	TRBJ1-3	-	CASSLRAGRSSGNTIYF
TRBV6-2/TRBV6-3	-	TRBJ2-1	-	CASSTSVYGQFF
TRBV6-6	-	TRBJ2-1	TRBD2	CASSWLAGDEQFF
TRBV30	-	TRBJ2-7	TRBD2	CAWSLTRTSGSIYEQYF
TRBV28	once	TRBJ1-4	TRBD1	CASRDRGRSEKLFF
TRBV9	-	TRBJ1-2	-	CASSVAVVAGLNYGYTF
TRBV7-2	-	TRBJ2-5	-	CASSFWGLEETQYF
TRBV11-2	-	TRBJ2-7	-	CASLIAEGSSYEQYF
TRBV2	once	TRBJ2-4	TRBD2	CASRAGDFSIQYF
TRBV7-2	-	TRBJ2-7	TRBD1	CASSFKTGGGYEQYF
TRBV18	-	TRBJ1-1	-	CASSPLEEAFF
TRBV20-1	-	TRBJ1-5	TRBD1	CSASRQGARSQPQHF
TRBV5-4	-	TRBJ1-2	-	CASSLDNAGYGYTF
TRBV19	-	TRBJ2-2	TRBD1	CASRTWTGGPGELFF
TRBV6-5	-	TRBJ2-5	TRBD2	CASSQSIAGETQYF
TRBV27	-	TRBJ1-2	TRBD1	CASSSNPRGYGYTF
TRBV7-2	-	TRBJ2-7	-	CASSFLPGGPGEQYF
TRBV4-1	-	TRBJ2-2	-	CASSQARYGELFF
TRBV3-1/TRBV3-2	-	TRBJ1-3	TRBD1	CASSQNPTGVSGNTIYF
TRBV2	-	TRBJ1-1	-	CASSSMGGLTEAFF
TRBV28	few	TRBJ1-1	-	CATTEEGIAFF
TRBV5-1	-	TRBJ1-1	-	CASTTTGVTEAFF
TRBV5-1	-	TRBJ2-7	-	CASSLDLGEDYEQYF
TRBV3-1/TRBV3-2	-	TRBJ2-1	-	CASSHHLLDEQFF
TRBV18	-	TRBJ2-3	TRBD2	CASSALAGATDTQYF
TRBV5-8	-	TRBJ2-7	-	CASSLEGPEQYF
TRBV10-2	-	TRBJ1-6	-	CASSEESSWWSPLHF
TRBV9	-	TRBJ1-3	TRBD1	CASSVATPLMGQGIGNTIYF
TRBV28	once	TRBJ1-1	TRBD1	CASSSGGTEAFF
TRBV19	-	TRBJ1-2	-	CASSPPRGSLSGYTF
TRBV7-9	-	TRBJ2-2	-	CASSPTVGGYGELFF
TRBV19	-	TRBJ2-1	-	CASKGGSNLGRSYNEQFF
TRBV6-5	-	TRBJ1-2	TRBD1	CASRRGTANYGYTF
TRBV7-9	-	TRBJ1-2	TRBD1	CASSSTGTYGYTF
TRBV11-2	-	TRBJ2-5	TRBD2	CASSPFRVAGGAQETQYF
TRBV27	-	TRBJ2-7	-	CASSSTDSYEQYF
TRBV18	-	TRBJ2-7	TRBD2	CASSPPTSGSRSYEQYF
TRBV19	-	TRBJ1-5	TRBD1	CATATATGGGQPQHF
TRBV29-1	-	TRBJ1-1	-	CSAGQTMNTEAFF
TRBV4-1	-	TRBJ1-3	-	CASSQIRIAGDSGNTIYF
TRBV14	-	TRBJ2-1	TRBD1	CASSHSLRDRNNEQFF
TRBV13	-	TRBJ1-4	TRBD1	CASSLRQGKNEKLFF
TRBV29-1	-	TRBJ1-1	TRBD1	CSVGQGRTEAFF
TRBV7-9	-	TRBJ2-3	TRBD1	CASSLTGALEDTQYF
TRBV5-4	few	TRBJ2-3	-	CASSLEQGGDTQYF
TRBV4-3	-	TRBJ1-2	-	CASRFNRDQGGYTF
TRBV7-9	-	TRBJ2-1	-	CASDTTTGKNSYNEQFF
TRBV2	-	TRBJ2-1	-	CASSLAVPGTGEQFF